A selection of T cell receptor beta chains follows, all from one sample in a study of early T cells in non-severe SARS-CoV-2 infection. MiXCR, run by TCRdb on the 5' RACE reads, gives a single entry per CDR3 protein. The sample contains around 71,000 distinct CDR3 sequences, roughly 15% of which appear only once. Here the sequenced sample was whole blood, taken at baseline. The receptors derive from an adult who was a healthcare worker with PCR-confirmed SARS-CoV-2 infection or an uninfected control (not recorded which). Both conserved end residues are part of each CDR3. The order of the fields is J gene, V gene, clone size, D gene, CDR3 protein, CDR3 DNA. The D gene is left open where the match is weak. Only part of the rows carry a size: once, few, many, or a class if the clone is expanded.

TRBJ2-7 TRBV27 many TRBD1 CASRPDRVGEQYF TGTGCCAGCAGGCCCGACAGGGTGGGCGAGCAGTACTTC
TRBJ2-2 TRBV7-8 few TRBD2 CASRRSGRADTGELFF TGTGCCAGCAGGCGTAGCGGGAGGGCAGACACCGGGGAGCTGTTTTTT
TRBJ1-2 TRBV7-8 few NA CASSLRGAGYTF TGTGCCAGCAGCTTACGGGGCGCCGGCTACACCTTC
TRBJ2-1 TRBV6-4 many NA CASSDKAGEANEQFF TGTGCCAGCAGTGACAAGGCAGGGGAAGCCAATGAGCAGTTCTTC
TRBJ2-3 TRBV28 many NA CASRPWVTGRTSDTQYF TGTGCCAGCAGACCCTGGGTGACAGGGAGGACGTCGGATACGCAGTATTTT
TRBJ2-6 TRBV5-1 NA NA CASSPAGSGANVLTF TGCGCCAGCAGCCCCGCAGGCTCTGGGGCCAACGTCCTGACTTTC
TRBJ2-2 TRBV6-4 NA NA CASSDGDTGELFF TGTGCCAGCAGTGATGGGGACACCGGGGAGCTGTTTTTT
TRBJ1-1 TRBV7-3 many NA CASSLGRATEAFF TGTGCCAGCAGCTTAGGCAGGGCGACAGAAGCTTTCTTT
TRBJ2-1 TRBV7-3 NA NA CASSRDGSAVKFF TGTGCCAGCAGCCGGGATGGGTCGGCGGTTAAGTTCTTC
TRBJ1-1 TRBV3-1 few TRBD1 CASSQGTGMNTEAFF TGTGCCAGCAGCCAAGGGACAGGCATGAACACTGAAGCTTTCTTT
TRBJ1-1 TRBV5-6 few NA CASTKRKTGTEAFF TGTGCCAGCACCAAGAGGAAGACAGGCACTGAAGCTTTCTTT
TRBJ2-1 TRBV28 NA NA CASSWGTGDNEQFF TGTGCCAGCAGTTGGGGTACGGGGGACAATGAGCAGTTCTTC
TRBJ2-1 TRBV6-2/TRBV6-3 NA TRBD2 CASSYSNGGSSYNEQFF TGTGCCAGCAGTTACTCGAACGGCGGGAGCTCCTACAATGAGCAGTTCTTC
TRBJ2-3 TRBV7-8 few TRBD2 CASSFRLAGDTDTQYF TGTGCCAGCAGCTTTCGACTAGCGGGGGACACAGATACGCAGTATTTT
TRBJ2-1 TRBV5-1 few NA CASSLGTTLYNEQFF TGCGCCAGCAGCTTGGGGACTACCCTCTACAATGAGCAGTTCTTC
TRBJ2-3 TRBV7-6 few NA CASSAANLEADTQYF TGTGCCAGCAGCGCCGCTAATCTGGAAGCAGATACGCAGTATTTT
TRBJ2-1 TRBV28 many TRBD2 CASSHGLAPYNEQFF TGTGCCAGCAGTCATGGACTAGCCCCCTACAATGAGCAGTTCTTC
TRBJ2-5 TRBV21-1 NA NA CASSPKRRKETQYF TGTGCCAGCAGCCCCAAAAGAAGGAAAGAGACCCAGTACTTC
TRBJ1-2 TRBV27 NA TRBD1 CASSRDRDLNLYGYTF TGTGCCAGTTCCCGGGACAGGGACCTCAACCTGTATGGCTACACCTTC
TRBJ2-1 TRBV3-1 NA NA CASSHSRRPLNNEQFF TGTGCCAGCAGCCACTCCCGGCGACCCCTAAACAATGAGCAGTTCTTC
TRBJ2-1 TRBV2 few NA CASSAFTGAYNEQFF TGTGCCAGCAGCGCCTTCACAGGCGCCTACAATGAGCAGTTCTTC
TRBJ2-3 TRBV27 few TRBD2 CASSPLVSSGRTSDTQYF TGTGCCAGCAGTCCCCTTGTTAGTAGCGGGAGGACGTCAGATACGCAGTATTTT
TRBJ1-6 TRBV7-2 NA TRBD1 CASTDRGQRPHNSPLHF TGTGCCAGCACCGATAGGGGGCAGCGGCCCCATAATTCACCCCTCCACTTT
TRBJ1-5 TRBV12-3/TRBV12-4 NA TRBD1 CASSFGTGRGFSNQPQHF TGTGCCAGCAGTTTTGGGACAGGGAGAGGCTTTAGCAATCAGCCCCAGCATTTT